The clone carrying this T cell receptor beta chain was observed at least ten times. This entry comes from a study of T cells of healthy individuals. MiXCR, applied by TCRdb to the 5' RACE reads, yields one record per CDR3 protein. The sample lists fewer than 70,000 distinct CDR3 sequences; over 12% were seen once. The germline V gene encodes CDR1 SGHNT and CDR2 YYREEE (reference sequence). The CDR3 contains 15 residues. The ends were cut back, 4 bases at V and 4 bases at J, with 12 bases in the middle. The source of this sequence is a human donor in good health. This rearrangement joins TRBV5-4 to TRBJ1-6; weak D call: TRBD1 (6 bases). As DNA, the CDR3 is TGTGCCAGCAGCGGCGGACAGCCTTATAATTCACCCCTCCACTTT. Its protein is CASSGGQPYNSPLHF.